The 28 T cell receptor beta chains in this list originate from one sample, sequenced in a study of T-cell memory formation after mild COVID-19 (dated by TCRdb to the early 2020s). The library was produced with 5' RACE. These reads were obtained on an Illumina NovaSeq 6000. Starting from the raw public reads, TCRdb applied fastp trimming at Q25, assembled clones with MiXCR and retained in-frame beta chains. When rows share a CDR3 protein, they turn into one entry using the most common DNA and genes. This sample comprises about 430,000 distinct CDR3 sequences, 24% of them detected only once. Roughly 8.9% of the sample rests with the top ten. Sequencing was performed on PBMCs or a T cell subset sorted from them (not recorded which). These receptors were obtained from an adult woman who had mild COVID-19 (a few samples of this study predate the infection). The sample titles of this study are shuffled in the database, so cell type and time point are left out; the donor was told from shared clones.

The V call is TRBV12-3 or TRBV12-4, the J call TRBJ2-1, with 8 positions matching TRBD1. CDR3 length: 15 residues. Germline trimming cut 6 bases from V and 4 bases from J; bases unmatched to any gene: 8. The CDR3 sequence is CASRIGQGNYNEQFF. For the CDR3, the DNA is TGTGCCAGCAGGATCGGACAGGGAAATTACAATGAGCAGTTCTTC.

The V gene is TRBV4-1, the J gene TRBJ1-6; no clear D gene. Trimming removed 0 bases from V and 9 bases from J, with 6 bases in between. Germline values: CDR1 MGHRA, CDR2 YSYEKL. The CDR3 totals 13 residues. CDR3 sequence (DNA): TGCGCCAGCAGCCAAGATCCGAGTTCACCCCTCCACTTT. As protein: CASSQDPSSPLHF.

V and J are TRBV19 and TRBJ1-5; D perhaps matches TRBD1 (5 bases). This CDR3 region has 15 residues. Per the germline V gene, CDR1 is LNHDA and CDR2 is SQIVND (reference sequence). Trimming left V 6 bases short and J 6 bases short, with 18 bases between. This chain's CDR3 is CASREADRAGQPQHF. CDR3 bases: TGTGCCAGTAGAGAGGCCGACAGAGCTGGTCAGCCCCAGCATTTT.

This clonotype was seen a few times. CDR3 nucleotide sequence: TGTGCCAGCAGTTACTCTATGGACCCCCGTAACTATGGCTACACCTTC. Translated, it gives CASSYSMDPRNYGYTF. The chain couples TRBV6-6 to TRBJ1-2; D is unresolved. Germline V gene sequence: CDR1 MNHNY, CDR2 SVGAGI (reference sequence). Trimming removed 0 bases from V and 1 base from J, with 12 bases in between. CDR3 length: 16 residues.

This clonotype has only one observation. This chain joins TRBV20-1 and TRBJ2-7, with D unclear. This CDR3 spans 16 amino acids. The germline V and J ends were trimmed by 1 base and 2 bases, with 18 bases remaining between them. CDR1 and CDR2 from the germline V gene are DFQATT and SNEGSKA (reference sequence). CDR3 residues: CSARGRLAAYTYEQYF. DNA for the CDR3: TGCAGTGCTAGAGGACGACTGGCAGCGTATACCTACGAGCAGTACTTC.

This chain links TRBV20-1 with TRBJ2-1; D possibly corresponds to TRBD2 (6 bases). This CDR3 spans 13 amino acids. Germline CDR1 is DFQATT and CDR2 is SNEGSKA (reference sequence). V was shortened by 0 bases and J by 10 bases, with 13 bases between the two germline ends. The CDR3 coding sequence is TGCAGTGCTAGAGAACGGGACTCCCTGGAGCAGTTCTTC. Its protein is CSARERDSLEQFF.

This clonotype was observed many times. This chain connects TRBV12-3 or TRBV12-4 to TRBJ2-1, with 9 nucleotides matching TRBD2. J lost 5 bases, V lost 6 bases, and 8 bases had no gene match. This CDR3 has 15 amino acids. CDR3 region: CASRDSGGHNNEQFF. The CDR3 bases are TGTGCCAGCAGAGATAGCGGGGGCCACAACAATGAGCAGTTCTTC.

With regard to this clonotype: The junction and the germline gene differ at one end; a read error may be behind it. The chain joins TRBV5-1 to TRBJ1-1; D call uncertain. The CDR3 has 13 residues. Germline V lookup: CDR1 SGHRS, CDR2 YFSETQ. This CDR3 reads CASCLLRNTEAFF. The CDR3 DNA sequence: TGCGCCAGCTGCTTACTACGGAACACTGAAGCTTTCTTT.

This clonotype has just a few counts. This chain joins TRBV11-2 and TRBJ2-1, with D maybe TRBD2 (5 bases). Germline V lookup: CDR1 SGHAT, CDR2 FQNNGV. Deletions cut 1 base from V and 6 bases from J, with 19 bases between. This CDR3 contains 17 residues. For the CDR3, the DNA is TGTGCCAGCAGCTTAGGGACTCTCCGGCAATTTTCCAATGAGCAGTTCTTC. Translation gives CASSLGTLRQFSNEQFF.

The genes are TRBV7-2 and TRBJ2-3; 8 positions agree with TRBD2. Germline V CDR1 and CDR2: SGHTA, FQGNSA. This CDR3 has 14 amino acids. V dropped 6 bases and J dropped 1; count of bases not matched to a gene: 3. In nucleotides, the CDR3 is TGTGCCAGCAGGTTCGGGGGGGGCACAGATACGCAGTATTTT. This codes for CASRFGGGTDTQYF.

The V and J genes are TRBV20-1 and TRBJ2-2; no clear D. This CDR3 contains 15 residues. The V end lost 0 bases, the J end lost 4 bases, and 12 bases lay between the germline ends. The germline gives CDR1 DFQATT, CDR2 SNEGSKA (reference sequence). The CDR3 spells CSARDPSVGTGELFF. The CDR3 bases are TGCAGTGCTAGAGATCCTTCGGTGGGCACCGGGGAGCTGTTTTTT.

This clonotype turned up a few times. This rearrangement joins TRBV9 to TRBJ1-1; D uncertain. Between the trimmed V and J ends, which lost 0 bases and 0 bases, there was a span of 9 bases. The V gene's germline CDR1 is SGDLS and CDR2 YYNGEE. This CDR3 contains 15 residues. The CDR3 loop is CASSVEAGVNTEAFF. In nucleotides, the CDR3 is TGTGCCAGCAGCGTAGAGGCAGGAGTGAACACTGAAGCTTTCTTT.

This clonotype occurred a few times. The chain links TRBV4-1 to TRBJ1-6; D perhaps matches TRBD1 (6 bases). The germline gives CDR1 MGHRA, CDR2 YSYEKL. The CDR3 extends over 15 amino acids. Trimming took 0 bases from V and 6 from J, leaving 9 bases between them. The DNA for the CDR3 is TGCGCCAGCAGCCAAGAAGGGGGTAGTAATTCACCCCTCCACTTT. It translates to CASSQEGGSNSPLHF.

This sequence joins TRBV20-1 and TRBJ2-3, with D possibly being TRBD1 or TRBD2 (7 bases each). The CDR3 is 16 residues long. The V gene lost 7 bases and the J gene lost 0 bases, with 20 bases spanning the gap. Germline V gene data show CDR1 as DFQATT and CDR2 as SNEGSKA (reference sequence). In nucleotides, the CDR3 is TGCAGTGTCCTCAGGGGGGGGTATGCTAGCACAGATACGCAGTATTTT. It is translated as CSVLRGGYASTDTQYF.

This clonotype was detected only a few times. The chain couples TRBV7-3 to TRBJ1-1, with D hard to call. Trimming left V 5 bases short and J 4 bases short, with 11 bases between. CDR3 length: 13 amino acids. In germline, CDR1 is SGHTA, CDR2 FQGTGA. Written as DNA, the CDR3 is TGTGCCAGCAGCACGACCGCGGTCACTGAAGCTTTCTTT. It encodes CASSTTAVTEAFF.

Only a few counts were recorded for this clonotype. The chain uses TRBV7-2 and TRBJ2-5; a weak D match, TRBD2 (6 bases). Germline assignment: CDR1 SGHTA and CDR2 FQGNSA. This CDR3 is built from 15 residues. V was pared by 1 base and J by 2 bases, with 11 bases between. The DNA for the CDR3 is TGTGCCAGCAGCTTAGGAGGGCGGGGACAAGAGACCCAGTACTTC. Its protein is CASSLGGRGQETQYF.

This clonotype has more than one count but fewer than ten. The genes are TRBV5-1 and TRBJ1-2; the D is unclear. V gave up 4 bases and J gave up 4 bases, with 14 bases separating them. Germline V gene data show CDR1 as SGHRS and CDR2 as YFSETQ. The CDR3 consists of 14 residues. In DNA, the CDR3 is TGCGCCAGCAGCCCCGGAGAGGCCGGCTATGGCTACACCTTC. Translating gives CASSPGEAGYGYTF.

This clonotype has at least ten counts. The rearrangement uses TRBV7-3 and TRBJ2-2; D might be TRBD1 or TRBD2, each matching 5 bases. CDR1 SGHTA and CDR2 FQGTGA come from the germline V gene. The ends were cut back, 5 bases at V and 3 bases at J, with 13 bases in the middle. The CDR3 consists of 15 residues. The CDR3 here is CASSLGLGDTGELFF. In nucleotides, the CDR3 is TGTGCCAGCAGCCTCGGTTTGGGGGACACCGGGGAGCTGTTTTTT.

This clonotype turned up a few times. The V gene is TRBV7-8, the J gene TRBJ2-3; tentative D call: TRBD2 (5 bases). Per germline, CDR1 SGHVS and CDR2 FQNEAQ. Trimming took 1 base from V and 3 from J, leaving 14 bases between them. The CDR3 runs 16 residues. CDR3 amino acids: CASSLGGRGRTDTQYF. The DNA for the CDR3 is TGTGCCAGCAGCTTAGGAGGGAGAGGAAGGACAGATACGCAGTATTTT. The full variable domain, rest sourced from reference TRBV7-8 and TRBJ2-3, is GAGVSQSPRYKVAKRGQDVALRCDPISGHVSLFWYQQALGQGPEFLTYFQNEAQLDKSGLPSDRFFAERPEGSVSTLKIQRTQQEDSAVYLCASSLGGRGRTDTQYFGPGTRLTVL.

V gene TRBV30 combines with J gene TRBJ2-2; 9 bases fit TRBD1. The V and J ends lost 5 bases and 4 bases, in that order; junction bases with no gene match: 8. This CDR3 contains 15 residues. Per the germline V gene, CDR1 is GTSNPN and CDR2 is SVGIG (reference sequence). CDR3 sequence reads: CAWSAGTGTTGELFF. CDR3 nucleotide sequence: TGTGCCTGGTCGGCCGGGACAGGGACCACCGGGGAGCTGTTTTTT. Full variable domain (missing parts from reference TRBV30 and TRBJ2-2): SQTIHQWPATLVQPVGSPLSLECTVEGTSNPNLYWYRQAAGRGLQLLFYSVGIGQISSEVPQNLSASRPQDRQFILSSKKLLLSDSGFYLCAWSAGTGTTGELFFGEGSRLTVL.

The chain joins TRBV6-6 to TRBJ1-3; 12 nucleotides match TRBD1. This CDR3 comprises 17 residues. The germline V gene encodes CDR1 MNHNY and CDR2 SVGAGI (reference sequence). V gave up 0 bases and J gave up 3 bases; unmatched junction bases: 3. CDR3 sequence: CASSYSGQGAVGNTIYF. CDR3 in DNA: TGTGCCAGCAGTTACTCGGGACAGGGGGCAGTTGGAAACACCATATATTTT.

The rearrangement links TRBV5-1 to TRBJ1-1; D ambiguous. V lost 4 bases and J lost 3, with 19 bases in between. CDR1 and CDR2 from the germline V gene are SGHRS and YFSETQ. CDR3 length equals 16 residues. CDR3 DNA: TGCGCCAGCAGCCCAATTCTTCTACGAGATTACACTGAAGCTTTCTTT. Translation gives CASSPILLRDYTEAFF.

This CDR3 reads CASSFPGHTDTQYF. CDR3 sequence (DNA): TGTGCCAGCAGCTTCCCCGGGCACACAGATACGCAGTATTTT. The chain has TRBV5-6 and TRBJ2-3; D is undetermined. Germline CDR1 is SGHDT and CDR2 is YYEEEE. CDR3 size: 14 residues. Trimming stripped 2 bases from V and 2 bases from J, with 9 bases between.

This clonotype was observed a few times. The chain links TRBV6-2 or TRBV6-3 to TRBJ2-1; no reliable D call. CDR1 is MNHEY, CDR2 SVGEGT, per germline. The CDR3 length is 13 residues. Trimming took 4 bases from V and 8 from J, leaving 12 bases between them. The CDR3 DNA follows: TGTGCCAGCAGTTCCGCGACGTCTCATGAGCAGTTCTTC. As protein: CASSSATSHEQFF.

The chain couples TRBV10-3 to TRBJ1-1; D is possibly TRBD1 (5 bases). The germline gives CDR1 ENHRY, CDR2 SYGVKD. This CDR3 is built from 13 residues. Trimming removed 3 bases from V and 1 base from J, with 6 bases in between. This CDR3 reads CAISDGANTEAFF. In DNA form, the CDR3 reads TGTGCCATCAGTGATGGGGCGAACACTGAAGCTTTCTTT.

The V gene is TRBV12-3 or TRBV12-4, the J gene TRBJ2-3; 7 bases fit TRBD1. CDR3 length: 15 amino acids. V lost 5 bases and J lost 6; bases outside the gene matches: 11. CDR3 protein: CASSQPSTGADTQYF. CDR3 in DNA: TGTGCCAGCAGTCAACCTTCTACAGGGGCTGATACGCAGTATTTT.

The V gene is TRBV6-1, the J gene TRBJ2-7, with D tentatively TRBD1 (6 bases). V lost 3 bases and J 2 bases, leaving 11 bases between the germline ends. CDR1 is MNHNS and CDR2 is SASEGT in the germline V gene. This CDR3 region has 14 residues. The CDR3 here is CASSETGKAYEQYF. The CDR3, as DNA: TGTGCCAGCAGTGAGACAGGAAAAGCCTACGAGCAGTACTTC.

The CDR3 nucleotides read TGCGCCAGCAGCCCCCGGACGGGACAGGGGGTTGGCTACACCTTC. Its protein product is CASSPRTGQGVGYTF. The chain has TRBV5-1 and TRBJ1-2; 11 nucleotides match TRBD1. Trimming took 4 bases from V and 7 from J; bases not matched to a gene: 9. The CDR3 length is 15 residues. CDR1 is SGHRS and CDR2 is YFSETQ in the germline V gene. Based on the CDR3 plus reference TRBV5-1 and TRBJ1-2, the full variable domain is KAGVTQTPRYLIKTRGQQVTLSCSPISGHRSVSWYQQTPGQGLQFLFEYFSETQRNKGNFPGRFSGRQFSNSRSEMNVSTLELGDSALYLCASSPRTGQGVGYTFGSGTRLTVV.